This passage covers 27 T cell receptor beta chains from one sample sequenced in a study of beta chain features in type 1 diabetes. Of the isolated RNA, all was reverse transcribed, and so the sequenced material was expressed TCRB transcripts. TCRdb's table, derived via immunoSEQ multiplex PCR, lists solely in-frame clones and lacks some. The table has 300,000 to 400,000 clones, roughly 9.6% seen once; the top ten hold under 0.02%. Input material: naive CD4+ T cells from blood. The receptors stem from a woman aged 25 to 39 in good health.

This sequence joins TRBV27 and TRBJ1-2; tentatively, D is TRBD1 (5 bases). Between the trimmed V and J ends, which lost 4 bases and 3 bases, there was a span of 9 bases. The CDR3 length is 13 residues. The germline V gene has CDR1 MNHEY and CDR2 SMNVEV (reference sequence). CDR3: CASSSPGDYGYTF. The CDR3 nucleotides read TGTGCCAGCAGTTCGCCGGGGGACTATGGCTACACCTTC.

Here the CDR3 DNA reads TGTGCCAGCAGCCCCCATTCGGGGATTGGCCAAGAGACCCAGTACTTC. Its protein product is CASSPHSGIGQETQYF. V usage is TRBV11-2 and J usage is TRBJ2-5; TRBD2 might be the D (5 bases). This CDR3 contains 16 residues. V dropped 5 bases and J dropped 1 base, with 17 bases sitting between them. Per the germline V gene, CDR1 is SGHAT and CDR2 is FQNNGV.

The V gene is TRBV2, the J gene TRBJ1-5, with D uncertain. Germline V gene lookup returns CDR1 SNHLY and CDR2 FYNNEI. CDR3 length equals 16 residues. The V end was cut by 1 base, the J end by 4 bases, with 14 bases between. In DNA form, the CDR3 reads TGTGCCAGCAGTGAAGGCGGGCTGGGGTGGAATCAGCCCCAGCATTTT. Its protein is CASSEGGLGWNQPQHF.

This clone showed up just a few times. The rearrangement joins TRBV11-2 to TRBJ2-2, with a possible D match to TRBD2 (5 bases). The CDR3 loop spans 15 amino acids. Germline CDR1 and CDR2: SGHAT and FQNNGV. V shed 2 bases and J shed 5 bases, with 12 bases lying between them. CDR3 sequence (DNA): TGTGCCAGCAGCTTATTCGGGGTGGGGACCGGGGAGCTGTTTTTT. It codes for CASSLFGVGTGELFF.

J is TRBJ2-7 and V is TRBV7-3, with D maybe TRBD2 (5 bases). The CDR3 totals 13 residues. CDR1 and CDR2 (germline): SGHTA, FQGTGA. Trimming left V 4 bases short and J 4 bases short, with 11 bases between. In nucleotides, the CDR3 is TGTGCCAGCAGCTCTGGGAGAGGGTACGAGCAGTACTTC. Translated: CASSSGRGYEQYF.

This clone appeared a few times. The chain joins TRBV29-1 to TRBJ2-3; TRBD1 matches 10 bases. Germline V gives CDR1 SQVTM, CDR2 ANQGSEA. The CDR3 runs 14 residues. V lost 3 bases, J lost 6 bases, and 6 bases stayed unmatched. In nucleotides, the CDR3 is TGCAGCGTTGATGACAGGGGGCGCGCTGATACGCAGTATTTT. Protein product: CSVDDRGRADTQYF.

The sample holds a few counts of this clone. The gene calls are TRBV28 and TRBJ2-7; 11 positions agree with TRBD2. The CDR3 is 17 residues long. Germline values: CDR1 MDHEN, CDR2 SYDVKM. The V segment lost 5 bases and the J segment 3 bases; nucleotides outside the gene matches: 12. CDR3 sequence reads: CASSALVSGRAGYEQYF. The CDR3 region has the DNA TGTGCCAGCAGTGCCCTGGTTAGCGGGAGGGCCGGCTACGAGCAGTACTTC.

The CDR3 DNA is TGTGCCAGCTCACCACCGATCCCGGGTAGGAATACGCAGTATTTT. Translated, it gives CASSPPIPGRNTQYF. The rearrangement uses TRBV18 and TRBJ2-3; no definite D call. Germline V gene lookup returns CDR1 KGHSH and CDR2 LQKENI. V lost 0 bases, J lost 7 bases, and 14 bases lay in between. The CDR3 extends over 15 amino acids. Full variable domain (rest looked up from reference TRBV18 and TRBJ2-3): NAGVMQNPRHLVRRRGQEARLRCSPMKGHSHVYWYRQLPEEGLKFMVYLQKENIIDESGMPKERFSAEFPKEGPSILRIQQVVRGDSAAYFCASSPPIPGRNTQYFGPGTRLTVL.

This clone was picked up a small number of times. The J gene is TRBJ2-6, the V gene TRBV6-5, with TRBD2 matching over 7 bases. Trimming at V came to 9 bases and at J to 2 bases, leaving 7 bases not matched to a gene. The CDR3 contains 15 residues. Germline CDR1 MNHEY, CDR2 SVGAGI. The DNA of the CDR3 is TGTGCCAGTTTGCCCGGGGGGACTGGGGCCAACGTCCTGACTTTC. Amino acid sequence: CASLPGGTGANVLTF.

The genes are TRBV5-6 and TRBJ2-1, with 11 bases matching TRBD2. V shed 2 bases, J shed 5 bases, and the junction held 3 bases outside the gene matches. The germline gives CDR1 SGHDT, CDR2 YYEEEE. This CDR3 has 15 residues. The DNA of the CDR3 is TGTGCCAGCAGCTTCTTAGCGGGAGGGAACAATGAGCAGTTCTTC. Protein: CASSFLAGGNNEQFF. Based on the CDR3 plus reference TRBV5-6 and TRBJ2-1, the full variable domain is DAGVTQSPTHLIKTRGQQVTLRCSPKSGHDTVSWYQQALGQGPQFIFQYYEEEERQRGNFPDRFSGHQFPNYSSELNVNALLLGDSALYLCASSFLAGGNNEQFFGPGTRLTVL.

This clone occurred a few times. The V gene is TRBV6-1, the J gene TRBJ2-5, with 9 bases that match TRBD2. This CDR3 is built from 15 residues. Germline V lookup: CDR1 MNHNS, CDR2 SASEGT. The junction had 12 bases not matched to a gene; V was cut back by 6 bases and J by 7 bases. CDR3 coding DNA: TGTGCCAGCAGCTTGACTAGCGGAGGTCAGGTGACCCAGTACTTC. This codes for CASSLTSGGQVTQYF.

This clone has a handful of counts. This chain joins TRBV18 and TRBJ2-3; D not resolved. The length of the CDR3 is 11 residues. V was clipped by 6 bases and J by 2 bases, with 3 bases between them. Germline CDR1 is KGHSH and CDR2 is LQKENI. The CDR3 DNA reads TGTGCCAGCTCCTTCACAGATACGCAGTATTTT. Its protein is CASSFTDTQYF.

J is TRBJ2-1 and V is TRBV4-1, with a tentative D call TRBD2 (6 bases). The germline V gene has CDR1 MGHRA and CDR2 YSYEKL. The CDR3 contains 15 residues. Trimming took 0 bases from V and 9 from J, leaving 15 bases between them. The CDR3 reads CASSQDQAGQGEQFF. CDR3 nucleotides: TGCGCCAGCAGCCAAGATCAAGCGGGTCAGGGTGAGCAGTTCTTC.

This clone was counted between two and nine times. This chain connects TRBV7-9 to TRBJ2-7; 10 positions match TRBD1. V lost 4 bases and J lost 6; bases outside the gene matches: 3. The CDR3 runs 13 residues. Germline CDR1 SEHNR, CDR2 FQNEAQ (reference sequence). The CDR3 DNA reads TGTGCCAGCAGCTGGGACAGGGGAGGCGAGCAGTACTTC. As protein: CASSWDRGGEQYF.

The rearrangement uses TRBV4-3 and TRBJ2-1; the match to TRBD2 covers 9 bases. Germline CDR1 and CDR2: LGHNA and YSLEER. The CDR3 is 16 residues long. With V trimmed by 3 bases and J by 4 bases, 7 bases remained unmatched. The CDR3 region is CASSQFTSGSYNEQFF. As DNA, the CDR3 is TGCGCCAGCAGCCAGTTTACTAGCGGGTCTTACAATGAGCAGTTCTTC.

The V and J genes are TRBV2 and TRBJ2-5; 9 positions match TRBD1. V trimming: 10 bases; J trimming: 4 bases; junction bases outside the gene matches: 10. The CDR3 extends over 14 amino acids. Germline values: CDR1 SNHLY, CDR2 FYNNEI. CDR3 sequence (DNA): TGTGCCACCGAGATGGGACAGGGCCGAGAGACCCAGTACTTC. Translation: CATEMGQGRETQYF.

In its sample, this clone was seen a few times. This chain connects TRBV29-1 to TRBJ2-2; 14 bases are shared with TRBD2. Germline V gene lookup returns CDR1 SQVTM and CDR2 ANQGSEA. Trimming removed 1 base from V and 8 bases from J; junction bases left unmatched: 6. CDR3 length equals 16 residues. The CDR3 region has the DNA TGCAGCGTTGAAGGGGGACTAGCGGGAGCATCGGGGGAGCTGTTTTTT. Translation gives CSVEGGLAGASGELFF.

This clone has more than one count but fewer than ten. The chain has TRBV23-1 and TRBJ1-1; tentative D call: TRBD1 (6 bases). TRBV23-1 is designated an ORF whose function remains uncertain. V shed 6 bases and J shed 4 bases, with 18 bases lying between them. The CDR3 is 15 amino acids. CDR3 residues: CASRPHREGVTEAFF. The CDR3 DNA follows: TGCGCCAGCAGGCCACACAGGGAGGGCGTCACTGAAGCTTTCTTT.

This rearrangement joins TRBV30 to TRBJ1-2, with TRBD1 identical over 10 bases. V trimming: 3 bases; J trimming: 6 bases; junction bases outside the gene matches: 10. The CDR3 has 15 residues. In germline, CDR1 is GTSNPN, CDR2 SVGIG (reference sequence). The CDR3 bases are TGTGCCTGGAGCAAGCCGAGACAGGGGGCTCATGGCTACACCTTC. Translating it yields CAWSKPRQGAHGYTF.

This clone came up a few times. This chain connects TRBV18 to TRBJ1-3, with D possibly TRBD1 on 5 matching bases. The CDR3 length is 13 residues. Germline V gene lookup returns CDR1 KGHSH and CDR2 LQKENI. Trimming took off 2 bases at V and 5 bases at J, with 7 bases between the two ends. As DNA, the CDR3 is TGTGCCAGCTCACCATTGGACAGAAACACCATATATTTT. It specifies CASSPLDRNTIYF.

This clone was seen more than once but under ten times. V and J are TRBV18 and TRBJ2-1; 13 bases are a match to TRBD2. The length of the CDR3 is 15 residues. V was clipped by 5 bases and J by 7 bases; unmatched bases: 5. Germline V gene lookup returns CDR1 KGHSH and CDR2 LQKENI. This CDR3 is CASSKGLAGANEQFF. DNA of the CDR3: TGTGCCAGCTCAAAAGGACTAGCGGGGGCGAATGAGCAGTTCTTC.

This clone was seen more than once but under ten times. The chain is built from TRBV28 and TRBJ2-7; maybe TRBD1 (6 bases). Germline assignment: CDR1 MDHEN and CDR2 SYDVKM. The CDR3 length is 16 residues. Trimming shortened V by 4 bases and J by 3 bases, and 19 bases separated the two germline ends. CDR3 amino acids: CASSSMAPGQYYEQYF. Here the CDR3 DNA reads TGTGCCAGCAGTTCTATGGCCCCCGGACAGTACTACGAGCAGTACTTC. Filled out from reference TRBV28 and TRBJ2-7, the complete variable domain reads DVKVTQSSRYLVKRTGEKVFLECVQDMDHENMFWYRQDPGLGLRLIYFSYDVKMKEKGDIPEGYSVSREKKERFSLILESASTNQTSMYLCASSSMAPGQYYEQYFGPGTRLTVT.

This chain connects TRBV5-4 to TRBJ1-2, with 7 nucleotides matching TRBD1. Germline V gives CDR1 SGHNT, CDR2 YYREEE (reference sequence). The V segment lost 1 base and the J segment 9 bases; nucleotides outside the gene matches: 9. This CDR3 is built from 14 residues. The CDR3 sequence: CASSLTGARRRYTF. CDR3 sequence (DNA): TGTGCCAGCAGCTTGACAGGGGCCCGTCGTCGCTACACCTTC.

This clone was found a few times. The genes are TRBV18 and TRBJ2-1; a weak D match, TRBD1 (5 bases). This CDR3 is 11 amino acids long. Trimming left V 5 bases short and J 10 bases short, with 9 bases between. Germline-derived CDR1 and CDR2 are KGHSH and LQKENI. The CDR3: CASSAQGEQFF. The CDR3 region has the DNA TGTGCCAGCTCAGCCCAGGGAGAGCAGTTCTTC.

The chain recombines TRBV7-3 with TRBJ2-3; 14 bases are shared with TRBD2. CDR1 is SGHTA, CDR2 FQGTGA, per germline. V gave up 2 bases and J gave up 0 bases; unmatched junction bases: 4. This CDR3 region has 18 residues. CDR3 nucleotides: TGTGCCAGCAGCTTATCCGGGACTAGCGGGAGCAGCACAGATACGCAGTATTTT. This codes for CASSLSGTSGSSTDTQYF.

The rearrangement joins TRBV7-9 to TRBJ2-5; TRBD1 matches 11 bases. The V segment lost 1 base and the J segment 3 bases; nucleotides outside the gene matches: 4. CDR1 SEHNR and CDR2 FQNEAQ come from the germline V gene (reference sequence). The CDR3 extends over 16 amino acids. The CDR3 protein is CASSLVEGQGEETQYF. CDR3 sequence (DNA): TGTGCCAGCAGCTTAGTGGAGGGACAGGGGGAAGAGACCCAGTACTTC.

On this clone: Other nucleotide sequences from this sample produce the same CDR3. The CDR3 loop is CASSATSYNEQFF. The DNA of the CDR3 is TGTGCCAGCAGCGCGACTAGCTACAATGAGCAGTTCTTC. This chain uses TRBV2 with TRBJ2-1; D perhaps matches TRBD2 (6 bases). V was clipped by 6 bases and J by 3 bases, with 9 bases between them. Germline values: CDR1 SNHLY, CDR2 FYNNEI. The CDR3 loop spans 13 amino acids. Combining the CDR3 with reference TRBV2 and TRBJ2-1 gives the whole variable domain EPEVTQTPSHQVTQMGQEVILRCVPISNHLYFYWYRQILGQKVEFLVSFYNNEISEKSEIFDDQFSVERPDGSNFTLKIRSTKLEDSAMYFCASSATSYNEQFFGPGTRLTVL.